The 8 T cell receptor beta chains presented below share a single source sample, sequenced in a study of blood T cell repertoires in COVID-19. The assay was immunoSEQ multiplex PCR, and TCRdb's table has in-frame clones only and misses some. The sample records more than 95,000 clones, around nine tenths being singletons. The source material was peripheral blood. The receptors derive from a human donor in a cohort sampled during active COVID-19.

This rearrangement joins TRBV28 to TRBJ2-7, with a possible D match to TRBD1 (5 bases). Trimming took 6 bases from V and 7 from J, leaving 13 bases between them. Germline V gives CDR1 MDHEN, CDR2 SYDVKM. This CDR3 comprises 12 residues. CDR3 sequence reads: CASRRPGKEQYF. DNA for the CDR3: TGTGCCAGCAGGAGGCCAGGGAAGGAGCAGTACTTC.

The chain recombines TRBV11-3 with TRBJ1-3, with D perhaps TRBD1 (6 bases). Trimming left V 4 bases short and J 0 bases short, with 10 bases between. Germline V gene sequence: CDR1 SGHNT, CDR2 YENEEA. The CDR3 extends over 15 amino acids. CDR3 region: CASSSAGDSGNTIYF. CDR3 DNA: TGTGCCAGCAGCTCCGCAGGGGACTCTGGAAACACCATATATTTT.

The chain uses TRBV6-2 or TRBV6-3 and TRBJ1-1; D not certain. Trimming took off 2 bases at V and 5 bases at J, with 18 bases between the two ends. This CDR3 is built from 16 residues. Germline V gene lookup returns CDR1 MNHEY and CDR2 SVGEGT. The CDR3 sequence: CASSYPLDPLATEAFF. CDR3 sequence (DNA): TGTGCCAGCAGTTACCCCCTCGACCCTTTAGCGACTGAAGCTTTCTTT.

CDR3 sequence reads: CAWSVGGFFRDTEAFF. The CDR3 region has the DNA TGTGCCTGGAGTGTGGGGGGGTTTTTTAGGGACACTGAAGCTTTCTTT. The chain combines TRBV30 with TRBJ1-1, with TRBD1 as a possible D gene (5 bases). Trimming took 0 bases from V and 3 from J, leaving 17 bases between them. The CDR3 sequence is 16 residues long. The germline CDR1 and CDR2 sequences are GTSNPN and SVGIG (reference sequence).

This clone was detected once. The chain's CDR3 is CASSPRTVGGDEQYF. The CDR3 nucleotides read TGTGCCAGCAGCCCCCGGACAGTGGGCGGTGACGAGCAGTACTTC. The chain carries TRBV7-2 and TRBJ2-7; D may be TRBD1 (6 bases). The germline CDR1 and CDR2 sequences are SGHTA and FQGNSA. Trimming stripped 5 bases from V and 5 bases from J, with 19 bases between. The CDR3 covers 15 residues. Complete variable domain (other parts from reference TRBV7-2 and TRBJ2-7): GAGVSQSPSNKVTEKGKDVELRCDPISGHTALYWYRQSLGQGLEFLIYFQGNSAPDKSGLPSDRFSAERTGGSVSTLTIQRTQQEDSAVYLCASSPRTVGGDEQYFGPGTRLTVT.

The gene calls are TRBV18 and TRBJ2-7; 9 nucleotides match TRBD1. From germline, CDR1 is KGHSH and CDR2 LQKENI. The CDR3 runs to 14 residues. V shed 6 bases and J 4 bases; nucleotides not matched to a gene: 7. The CDR3 nucleotides are TGTGCCAGCTCGTCCGACAGGGGGAAGTACGAGCAGTACTTC. This gives the protein CASSSDRGKYEQYF.

The J gene is TRBJ2-7, the V gene TRBV7-2; no firm D call. The length of the CDR3 is 14 residues. CDR1 is SGHTA and CDR2 is FQGNSA in the germline V gene. V lost 2 bases and J lost 0, with 8 bases in between. The DNA of the CDR3 is TGTGCCAGCAGCTTACAACAGAGCTCCTACGAGCAGTACTTC. It translates to CASSLQQSSYEQYF.

This rearrangement joins TRBV6-2 or TRBV6-3 to TRBJ2-1; TRBD1 might be the D (6 bases). The CDR3 consists of 17 residues. V was pared by 0 bases and J by 1 base, with 13 bases between. Germline CDR1 is MNHEY and CDR2 is SVGEGT. CDR3 DNA: TGTGCCAGCAGTTACTCAGGCAGGGGTGTTTCCTACAATGAGCAGTTCTTC. Encoded protein: CASSYSGRGVSYNEQFF.